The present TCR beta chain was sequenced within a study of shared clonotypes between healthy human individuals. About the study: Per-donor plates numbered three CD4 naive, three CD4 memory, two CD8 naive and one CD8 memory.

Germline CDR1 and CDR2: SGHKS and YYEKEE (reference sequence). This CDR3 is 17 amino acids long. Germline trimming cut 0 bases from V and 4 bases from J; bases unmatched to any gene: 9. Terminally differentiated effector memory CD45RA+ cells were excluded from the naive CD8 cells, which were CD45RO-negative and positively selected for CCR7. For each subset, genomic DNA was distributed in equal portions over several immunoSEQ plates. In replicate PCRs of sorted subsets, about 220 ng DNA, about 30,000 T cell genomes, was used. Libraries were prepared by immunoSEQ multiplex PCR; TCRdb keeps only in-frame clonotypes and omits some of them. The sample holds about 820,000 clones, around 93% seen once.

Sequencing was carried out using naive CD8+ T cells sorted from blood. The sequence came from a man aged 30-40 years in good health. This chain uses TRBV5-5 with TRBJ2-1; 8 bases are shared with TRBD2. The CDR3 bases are TGTGCCAGCAGCTTGGACCGGTGGACTAGCACTTACAATGAGCAGTTCTTC. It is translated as CASSLDRWTSTYNEQFF.